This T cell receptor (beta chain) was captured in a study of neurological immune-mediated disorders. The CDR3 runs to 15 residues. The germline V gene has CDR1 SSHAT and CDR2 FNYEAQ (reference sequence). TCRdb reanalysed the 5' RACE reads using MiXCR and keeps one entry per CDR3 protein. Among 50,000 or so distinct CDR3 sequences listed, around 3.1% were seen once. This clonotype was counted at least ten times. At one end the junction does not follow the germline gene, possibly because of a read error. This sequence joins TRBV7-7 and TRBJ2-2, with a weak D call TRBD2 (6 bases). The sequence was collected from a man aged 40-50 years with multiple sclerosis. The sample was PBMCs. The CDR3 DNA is TGTGCTAGCAGCTTAGGAGGGTTGAACACCGGGGAGCTGTTTTTT. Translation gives CASSLGGLNTGELFF.